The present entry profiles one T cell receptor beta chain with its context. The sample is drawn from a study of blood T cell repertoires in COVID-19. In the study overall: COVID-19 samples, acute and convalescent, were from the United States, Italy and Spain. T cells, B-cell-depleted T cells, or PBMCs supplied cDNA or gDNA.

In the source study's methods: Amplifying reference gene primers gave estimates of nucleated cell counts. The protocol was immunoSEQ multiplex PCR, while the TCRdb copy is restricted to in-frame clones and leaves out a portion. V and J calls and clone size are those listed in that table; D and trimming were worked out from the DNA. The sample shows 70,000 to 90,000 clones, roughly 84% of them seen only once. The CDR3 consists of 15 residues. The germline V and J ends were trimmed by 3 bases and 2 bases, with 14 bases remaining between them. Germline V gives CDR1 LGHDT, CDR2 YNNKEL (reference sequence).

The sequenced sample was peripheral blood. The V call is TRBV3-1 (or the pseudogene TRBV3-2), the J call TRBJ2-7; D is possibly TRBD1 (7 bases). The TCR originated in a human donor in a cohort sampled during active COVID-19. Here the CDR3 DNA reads TGTGCCAGCAGCCACGGCGGGACAGCAACCTACGAGCAGTACTTC. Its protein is CASSHGGTATYEQYF.